Each of the 26 T cell receptor beta chains below was sequenced from the same sample in a study of monozygotic twins with inflammatory bowel disease. TCRdb reprocessed the 5' RACE reads; each CDR3 protein has one entry and no DNA is given. This sample's table has more than 300,000 distinct CDR3 sequences. The sample comprised blood. Receptors originate from a human donor with ulcerative colitis or Crohn's disease, or a healthy co-twin of an affected twin (not recorded which).

The chain uses TRBV18 and TRBJ1-2. Germline assignment: CDR1 KGHSH and CDR2 LQKENI. The CDR3 consists of 13 residues. The CDR3 reads CASSLRGDSGYTF. The full variable domain, its missing parts supplied by reference TRBV18 and TRBJ1-2, is NAGVMQNPRHLVRRRGQEARLRCSPMKGHSHVYWYRQLPEEGLKFMVYLQKENIIDESGMPKERFSAEFPKEGPSILRIQQVVRGDSAAYFCASSLRGDSGYTFGSGTRLTVV.

This rearrangement joins TRBV2 to TRBJ1-5. This CDR3 spans 12 amino acids. CDR1 and CDR2 from the germline V gene are SNHLY and FYNNEI. CDR3 sequence reads: CASSDEFQPQHF.

The rearrangement uses TRBV27 and TRBJ2-3; TCRdb gives TRBD2 as the D gene, but with no DNA this cannot be confirmed. Germline values: CDR1 MNHEY, CDR2 SMNVEV (reference sequence). This CDR3 has 18 amino acids. The CDR3 reads CASSLLPPAVRWTDTQYF.

V and J are TRBV6-5 and TRBJ2-7. Germline V gene lookup returns CDR1 MNHEY and CDR2 SVGAGI. The CDR3 is 12 amino acids. This chain's CDR3 is CASRNGVLEQYF.

The rearrangement joins TRBV3-1 to TRBJ1-3. This CDR3 has 13 residues. Germline assignment: CDR1 LGHDT and CDR2 YNNKEL (reference sequence). Here the CDR3 reads CASSHLIRNTIYF.

The chain joins TRBV7-2 to TRBJ2-7. The CDR3 consists of 14 residues. Germline V lookup: CDR1 SGHTA, CDR2 FQGNSA. CDR3 amino acids: CASSLAKGSYEQYF. Complete variable domain (other parts from reference TRBV7-2 and TRBJ2-7): GAGVSQSPSNKVTEKGKDVELRCDPISGHTALYWYRQSLGQGLEFLIYFQGNSAPDKSGLPSDRFSAERTGGSVSTLTIQRTQQEDSAVYLCASSLAKGSYEQYFGPGTRLTVT.

The V and J genes are TRBV5-1 and TRBJ1-1. This CDR3 has 13 amino acids. Germline CDR1 is SGHRS and CDR2 is YFSETQ. The CDR3 loop reads CASSLMLNTEAFF.

The V and J genes are TRBV29-1 and TRBJ1-2. Germline CDR1 and CDR2: SQVTM and ANQGSEA. This CDR3 is 12 amino acids long. CDR3 amino acids: CSVTATLDGYTF.

V and J are TRBV5-1 and TRBJ1-1; without DNA, the TCRdb call of TRBD1 cannot be checked. This CDR3 is 13 amino acids long. Germline lookup yields CDR1 SGHRS and CDR2 YFSETQ. This CDR3 reads CASSLRTENEAFF.

The V gene is TRBV7-3, the J gene TRBJ2-3; with no DNA, the TCRdb D assignment of TRBD2 cannot be verified. Germline V gene data show CDR1 as SGHTA and CDR2 as FQGTGA. There are 15 residues in the CDR3. The CDR3 loop is CASSSTGGLGDTQYF.

This sequence joins TRBV19 and TRBJ1-5; no DNA is available, so the TRBD1 call from TCRdb remains unchecked. The CDR3 totals 15 residues. CDR1 and CDR2 (germline): LNHDA, SQIVND (reference sequence). This CDR3 is CASSIMAGGHQPQHF. The whole variable domain, filled in from reference TRBV19 and TRBJ1-5, reads DGGITQSPKYLFRKEGQNVTLSCEQNLNHDAMYWYRQDPGQGLRLIYYSQIVNDFQKGDIAEGYSVSREKKESFPLTVTSAQKNPTAFYLCASSIMAGGHQPQHFGDGTRLSIL.

This chain connects TRBV27 to TRBJ1-5. Germline V gene data show CDR1 as MNHEY and CDR2 as SMNVEV (reference sequence). CDR3 length: 16 residues. The CDR3 is CASSFKHPYSNQPQHF.

The gene calls are TRBV20-1 and TRBJ1-5. The CDR3 has 14 residues. Per germline, CDR1 DFQATT and CDR2 SNEGSKA (reference sequence). The CDR3 loop reads CSARLSTGNQPQHF.

The chain links TRBV5-5 to TRBJ2-5; the TCRdb call, TRBD1, lacks DNA for checking. The V gene's germline CDR1 is SGHKS and CDR2 YYEKEE (reference sequence). The CDR3 has 16 residues. CDR3 residues: CASSPSKTGVSETQYF.

The V and J genes are TRBV7-9 and TRBJ1-2. This CDR3 is built from 12 residues. Germline V gene data show CDR1 as SEHNR and CDR2 as FQNEAQ (reference sequence). CDR3 loop: CASSEGVRGYTF.

CDR3 in amino acids: CASSFGGQTYNEQFF. The gene calls are TRBV7-2 and TRBJ2-1; TCRdb's D call, TRBD1, is unchecked because there is no DNA. Germline CDR1 and CDR2: SGHTA and FQGNSA. CDR3 length: 15 amino acids.

The chain recombines TRBV28 with TRBJ2-2. The length of the CDR3 is 15 residues. Germline V lookup: CDR1 MDHEN, CDR2 SYDVKM. CDR3 in amino acids: CASSLAFRRTGELFF.

The chain recombines TRBV11-2 with TRBJ2-5; TCRdb returns TRBD1, unconfirmable since there is no DNA. CDR1 is SGHAT and CDR2 is FQNNGV in the germline V gene. The CDR3 totals 15 residues. CDR3 loop: CASSLDGKSRETQYF.

This chain links TRBV5-1 with TRBJ2-2; TCRdb's assignment of TRBD1 cannot be checked, as there is no DNA. The CDR3 is made up of 15 amino acids. In germline, CDR1 is SGHRS, CDR2 YFSETQ. CDR3 amino acids: CASSRGHLNTGELFF.

This sequence joins TRBV3-1 and TRBJ2-7; lacking DNA, the TRBD2 call made by TCRdb goes unchecked. Germline CDR1 and CDR2: LGHDT and YNNKEL (reference sequence). CDR3 length equals 15 residues. The chain's CDR3 is CASSLGTSGGTTQYF.

The chain is built from TRBV7-2 and TRBJ2-7. The germline gives CDR1 SGHTA, CDR2 FQGNSA. The CDR3 extends over 14 amino acids. The CDR3 sequence: CASSSTVYSYEQYF.

The chain links TRBV7-2 to TRBJ2-1. Per germline, CDR1 SGHTA and CDR2 FQGNSA. This CDR3 has 13 residues. The CDR3 is CASSLEPLNEQFF.

The chain is built from TRBV5-1 and TRBJ2-4; the TCRdb call, TRBD1, lacks DNA for checking. The CDR3 is 12 amino acids. Germline values: CDR1 SGHRS, CDR2 YFSETQ. The CDR3 is CASSSRGNIQYF.

The J gene is TRBJ2-2, the V gene TRBV20-1; the D call from TCRdb, TRBD2, cannot be confirmed without DNA. The CDR3 is made up of 15 amino acids. Germline lookup yields CDR1 DFQATT and CDR2 SNEGSKA (reference sequence). CDR3 amino acids: CSARLAGMNTGELFF.

The V call is TRBV28, the J call TRBJ1-4; TCRdb's assignment of TRBD1 cannot be checked, as there is no DNA. Per the germline V gene, CDR1 is MDHEN and CDR2 is SYDVKM. There are 15 residues in the CDR3. CDR3 loop: CASSLSDRGDEKLFF.

CDR3 amino acids: CSASRDRKNQPQHF. V usage is TRBV20-1 and J usage is TRBJ1-5; as DNA is missing, the TRBD1 call by TCRdb cannot be tested. The germline CDR1 and CDR2 sequences are DFQATT and SNEGSKA (reference sequence). CDR3 length equals 14 residues.